The clone carrying this TCR beta chain was seen a few times. Its antigen is not known. The length of the CDR3 is 13 residues. CDR1 is SGDLS and CDR2 is YYNGEE in the germline V gene. V shed 0 bases and J shed 10 bases, with 13 bases lying between them. These data belong to a study of beta chain features in type 1 diabetes. Background on the study: Age and gender were similar between patients and healthy donors, as were cell yields.

The whole isolated RNA underwent reverse transcription, so sequencing captured expressed TCRB transcripts. Clones were read by immunoSEQ multiplex PCR, and TCRdb kept only the in-frame ones, dropping some. The sample lists 300,000 to 450,000 clones, approximately 12% occurring once. Study-level points and caveats: Individuals with type 1 diabetes displayed fewer insertions and more deletions at VDJ junctions.

CD45RO/CCR7/CD25/CD127/CD95/CD27 staining was used to isolate CD4+ naive, central memory, regulatory and stem cell-like memory cells by sorting. The specimen was naive CD4+ T cells from blood. The chain couples TRBV9 to TRBJ1-2, with TRBD1 as a possible D gene (5 bases). This receptor was identified in a man between 18 and 29 years old in good health. Here the CDR3 reads CASSVVTGSDYTF. The CDR3 DNA follows: TGTGCCAGCAGCGTAGTTACAGGTTCAGACTACACCTTC.